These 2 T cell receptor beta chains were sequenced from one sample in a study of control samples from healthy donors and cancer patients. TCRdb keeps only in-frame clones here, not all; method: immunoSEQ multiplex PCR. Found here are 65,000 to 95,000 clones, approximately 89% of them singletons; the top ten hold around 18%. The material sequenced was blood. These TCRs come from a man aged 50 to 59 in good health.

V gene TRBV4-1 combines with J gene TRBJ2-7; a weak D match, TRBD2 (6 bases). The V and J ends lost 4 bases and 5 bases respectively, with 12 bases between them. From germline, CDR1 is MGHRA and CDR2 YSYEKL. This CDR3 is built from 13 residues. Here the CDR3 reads CASSLYPGDEQYV. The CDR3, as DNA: TGCGCCAGCAGCCTCTATCCGGGGGACGAGCAGTACGTC.

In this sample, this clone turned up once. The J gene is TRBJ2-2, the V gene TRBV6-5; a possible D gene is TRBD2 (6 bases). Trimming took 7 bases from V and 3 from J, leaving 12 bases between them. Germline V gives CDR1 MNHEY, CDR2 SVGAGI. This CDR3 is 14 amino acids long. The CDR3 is CASTRDFDTGELFF. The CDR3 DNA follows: TGTGCCAGCACCCGGGACTTCGACACCGGGGAGCTGTTTTTT.